These 20 T cell receptor beta chains were all obtained from the same sample, sequenced in a study of T cell changes during pregnancy in multiple sclerosis. The assay was immunoSEQ multiplex PCR, and TCRdb's table has in-frame clones only and misses some. The sample yields some 71,000 clones, just over 90% seen once. The sequences come from peripheral blood, collected after pregnancy. The receptor set was obtained from a female donor with multiple sclerosis, enrolled in a pregnancy study.

This sequence joins TRBV10-2 and TRBJ2-3; the D gene is possibly TRBD2 (5 bases). From germline, CDR1 is WSHSY and CDR2 SAAADI. There are 14 residues in the CDR3. V was shortened by 4 bases and J by 0 bases, with 8 bases between the two germline ends. DNA of the CDR3: TGCGCCAGCAGTGGGGCGGGTAGCACAGATACGCAGTATTTT. Translating gives CASSGAGSTDTQYF.

The genes are TRBV5-5 and TRBJ2-7; D gene ambiguous. The CDR3 has 15 amino acids. Germline V CDR1 and CDR2: SGHKS, YYEKEE (reference sequence). V was pared by 0 bases and J by 3 bases, with 13 bases between. Here the CDR3 DNA reads TGTGCCAGCAGCTTGGGGCAGTCGTTCGACTACGAGCAGTACTTC. The encoded protein is CASSLGQSFDYEQYF.

The rearrangement uses TRBV4-1 and TRBJ2-7; 9 positions agree with TRBD2. The germline V gene has CDR1 MGHRA and CDR2 YSYEKL. This CDR3 has 17 amino acids. V lost 2 bases, J lost 2 bases, and 10 bases stayed unmatched. The CDR3 nucleotides read TGCGCCAGCAGCCAATCTGATTCGTCTAGCGGGACCTACGAGCAGTACTTC. Translated, it gives CASSQSDSSSGTYEQYF.

The rearrangement links TRBV9 to TRBJ2-7; 7 nucleotides agree with TRBD2. The ends lost 4 bases at V and 6 bases at J; junction bases unmatched: 7. The CDR3 has 13 residues. The germline V gene encodes CDR1 SGDLS and CDR2 YYNGEE. CDR3 nucleotide sequence: TGTGCCAGCAGCCCCCGACTAGCAGGCGAGCAGTACTTC. Translation: CASSPRLAGEQYF.

V and J are TRBV6-1 and TRBJ2-7; TRBD1 matches at 8 bases. Per germline, CDR1 MNHNS and CDR2 SASEGT. This CDR3 spans 15 amino acids. J lost 4 bases, V lost 0 bases, and 5 bases had no gene match. The CDR3: CASSEAGTGGYEQYF. As DNA, the CDR3 is TGTGCCAGCAGTGAAGCGGGGACAGGAGGGTACGAGCAGTACTTC.

The rearrangement uses TRBV11-2 and TRBJ1-1, with 7 nucleotides matching TRBD1. The CDR3 is made up of 18 amino acids. The V gene end was trimmed by 4 bases and the J gene end by 6 bases; junction bases not matched to a gene: 20. Germline V lookup: CDR1 SGHAT, CDR2 FQNNGV. The CDR3 reads CASSSLGQWDQVDSEAFF. CDR3 nucleotides: TGTGCCAGCAGCTCCTTGGGACAGTGGGACCAAGTAGATTCTGAAGCTTTCTTT.

This clone appeared a few times. The J gene is TRBJ2-1, the V gene TRBV27; the match to TRBD2 covers 7 bases. Germline CDR1 is MNHEY and CDR2 is SMNVEV (reference sequence). The CDR3 is 16 residues long. V lost 5 bases to trimming and J lost 0 bases; unmatched junction nucleotides: 7. The CDR3 protein is CASSAGRMSSYNEQFF. The CDR3 DNA sequence: TGTGCCAGCAGTGCCGGGAGGATGAGCTCCTACAATGAGCAGTTCTTC.

As DNA, the CDR3 is TGCACCAGCAGCCACCTCCCGGTGGAGGGGAGGAATGAGCAGTTCTTC. It translates to CTSSHLPVEGRNEQFF. The chain is built from TRBV1 and TRBJ2-1; no DNA check was done on the table's D call, TRBD2. TRBV1 is described as a pseudogene. The CDR3 is 16 residues long.

This sequence joins TRBV7-2 and TRBJ1-5, with 7 positions matching TRBD1. Looked up from germline, CDR1 is SGHTA and CDR2 is FQGNSA. This CDR3 comprises 14 residues. V was clipped by 5 bases and J by 5 bases; unmatched bases: 6. This CDR3 is CASSPNQGDQPQHF. DNA of the CDR3: TGTGCCAGCAGCCCAAACCAGGGGGATCAGCCCCAGCATTTT. Combining the CDR3 with reference TRBV7-2 and TRBJ1-5 gives the whole variable domain GAGVSQSPSNKVTEKGKDVELRCDPISGHTALYWYRQSLGQGLEFLIYFQGNSAPDKSGLPSDRFSAERTGGSVSTLTIQRTQQEDSAVYLCASSPNQGDQPQHFGDGTRLSIL.

This chain uses TRBV4-1 with TRBJ2-7; possibly TRBD2 for D (6 bases). Germline lookup yields CDR1 MGHRA and CDR2 YSYEKL. Deletions cut 1 base from V and 9 bases from J, with 7 bases between. CDR3 length: 11 residues. As DNA, the CDR3 is TGCGCCAGCAGCCAAGGGACTACGCAGTACTTC. It yields the protein CASSQGTTQYF.

The chain has TRBV10-3 and TRBJ2-3; D is perhaps TRBD1 (5 bases). CDR1 and CDR2 (germline): ENHRY, SYGVKD. V lost 0 bases, J lost 4 bases, and 5 bases lay in between. The CDR3 is made up of 13 amino acids. The CDR3 spells CAISESRADTQYF. CDR3 in DNA: TGTGCCATCAGTGAGTCCAGGGCAGATACGCAGTATTTT.

Worth noting for this clone: This may arise from a read error, as a much more abundant clone is one base away. This sequence joins TRBV6-1 and TRBJ1-5; 10 bases fit TRBD1. Per the germline V gene, CDR1 is MNHNS and CDR2 is SASEGT. The length of the CDR3 is 14 residues. J gave up 6 bases and V 3 bases, and 2 bases lay outside the gene matches. CDR3 loop: CASSDGTGVQPQHF. CDR3 in DNA: TGTGCCAGCAGTGACGGGACAGGGGTTCAGCCCCAGCATTTT.

In this sample, this clone turned up once. The CDR3 loop reads CAKLRTGTRFEQYF. The CDR3 DNA reads as TGTGCCAAACTTAGGACAGGAACTCGATTCGAGCAGTACTTC. The V gene is TRBV5-6, the J gene TRBJ2-7, with TRBD1 matching over 7 bases. This CDR3 contains 14 residues. The germline V gene has CDR1 SGHDT and CDR2 YYEEEE. V shed 9 bases and J 6 bases; nucleotides not matched to a gene: 15.

The gene calls are TRBV4-1 and TRBJ2-7, with D tentatively TRBD2 (5 bases). The CDR3 runs 13 residues. Germline V gene data show CDR1 as MGHRA and CDR2 as YSYEKL. The germline V and J ends were trimmed by 0 bases and 3 bases, with 6 bases remaining between them. Written as DNA, the CDR3 is TGCGCCAGCAGCCAAGAAGAGGGCTACGAGCAGTACTTC. It codes for CASSQEEGYEQYF.

The chain is built from TRBV5-1 and TRBJ2-7, with D tentatively TRBD1 (6 bases). The germline V gene encodes CDR1 SGHRS and CDR2 YFSETQ. Trimming took 1 base from V and 3 from J, leaving 11 bases between them. This CDR3 spans 14 amino acids. The CDR3 sequence is CASSLSQGFYEQYF. The CDR3, as DNA: TGCGCCAGCAGCTTGTCACAGGGATTCTACGAGCAGTACTTC.

V and J are TRBV10-2 and TRBJ2-7; tentative D call: TRBD2 (5 bases). The V end was cut by 3 bases, the J end by 3 bases, with 9 bases between. Looked up from germline, CDR1 is WSHSY and CDR2 is SAAADI. This CDR3 is 13 amino acids long. CDR3 in DNA: TGCGCCAGCAGTGAAGGACTCCACTACGAGCAGTACTTC. Translated, it gives CASSEGLHYEQYF.

The chain couples TRBV7-2 to TRBJ2-1; D uncertain. The CDR3 length is 12 residues. Germline CDR1 reads SGHTA; CDR2 reads FQGNSA. V gave up 2 bases and J gave up 10 bases, with 9 bases separating them. The CDR3 DNA reads TGTGCCAGCAGCTTATCACGAGCAGAGCAGTTCTTC. This encodes CASSLSRAEQFF.

In DNA form, the CDR3 reads TGTGCCAGCAGCTTAACTAGCGGCTCCTACGAGCAGTACTTC. It codes for CASSLTSGSYEQYF. The V and J genes are TRBV7-2 and TRBJ2-7, with TRBD2 identical over 8 bases. The germline V gene encodes CDR1 SGHTA and CDR2 FQGNSA. This CDR3 region has 14 residues. V lost 2 bases, J lost 0 bases, and 0 bases stayed unmatched.

The rearrangement uses TRBV4-3 and TRBJ2-1, with 10 bases matching TRBD1. This CDR3 contains 15 residues. Trimming took 3 bases from V and 6 from J; bases not matched to a gene: 5. Germline CDR1 and CDR2: LGHNA and YSLEER. In DNA form, the CDR3 reads TGCGCCAGCAGCCAGCCGGGACAGGGGACCAATGAGCAGTTCTTC. Its translation is CASSQPGQGTNEQFF.

The count of this clone is one. This CDR3 reads CASLRLAGGYNEQFF. CDR3 sequence (DNA): TGTGCCAGCCTAAGACTAGCGGGAGGGTACAATGAGCAGTTCTTC. The gene calls are TRBV19 and TRBJ2-1, with 14 positions matching TRBD2. The CDR3 has 15 residues. CDR1 is LNHDA, CDR2 SQIVND, per germline (reference sequence). V trimming: 9 bases; J trimming: 4 bases; junction bases outside the gene matches: 5.